The T cell receptor beta chain described here comes from a study of cytomegalovirus exposure and HLA in healthy donors (dated by TCRdb to the late 2010s). Background for the entire study: According to an earlier analysis of 587 of the donors, about 179 million T cells yielded 117 million unique TCR beta sequences and approximately 300 Gb of sequence data. Roughly 300 gigabases of sequencing data and roughly 90 million unique TCR sequences were included in an early release covering roughly 600 HLA-typed donors. The genetic ancestry cluster associated with self-reported Caucasian donors included about 84% of the roughly 410 genotyped donors. The study was designed to test whether signatures of past pathogen exposure could be identified by cataloging public T cell receptors. The study profiled the T cell repertoires of under 850 subjects by immunosequencing and related them to cytomegalovirus serostatus. A separate validation cohort of some 130 different subjects was used in addition to the 666-subject first cohort. High-throughput TCR immunosequencing, statistical association of individual TCRs with disease status, and machine learning were combined to predict cytomegalovirus infection status. To study patterns of TCR occurrence, a later analysis re-analyzed previously published TCR beta repertoires from just over 650 donors and added high-resolution HLA genotyping. The later analysis used no new phenotypic data to find candidate immune exposures, relying instead on TCR beta sequences and their occurrence across donors. An earlier analysis of about 620 of the donors applied high-throughput TCR beta sequencing to assess whether each TCR beta V gene segment acted as functional or pseudogenic. Donor age, sex, ethnicity and CMV serostatus were compiled alongside the repertoire data. Genome-wide SNP genotypes for about three fifths of the roughly 700 donors were used in a later genetic analysis, which treated that subset as a discovery cohort. All discovery cohort repertoires had been generated using a single sequencing platform. Class I and class II HLA loci were covered by the typing at four-digit resolution. The number of donors typed differed by locus, with roughly 620-630 for A, B, C, DRB1 and DQB1, 522 for DQA1, 600 to 610 for DPA1, and about 450 for DPB1. Five DR-DQ haplotypes were handled as single units for association and clustering because linkage in the cohort was strong. Across around 400 genotyped donors of the cohort, an average of about 200,000 unique TCR beta nucleotide sequences per donor were sequenced, and 15% to 20% of those sequences were non-productive. Results and caveats for the whole study, not just this receptor: The classifier was reported to diagnose cytomegalovirus status with high specificity and sensitivity in both the original and validation cohorts. In a later analysis, most CMV-associated TCR beta chains were found to appear HLA-restricted, with HLA associations seemingly driven largely by CMV exposure. This cohort had only TCR beta chains sequenced, and the lack of alpha or paired-chain data limited which features could be detected. Because the 87-base-pair reads could not distinguish some IMGT-functional V segments, including TRBV6-2 and TRBV6-3, those segments were excluded. Because some donors lacked HLA typing at each locus, the association tests relied only on the typed subset. Compared with the roughly 600-donor mean, donors in an Asian-associated ancestry cluster had fewer N-insertions in productive TCRs, according to a later genetic analysis. Roughly uniform sequencing depth across donors was assumed in presence/absence analyses, although this assumption may not hold. When HLA alleles, especially DR and DQ, strongly co-occurred, TCR associations were difficult to assign to individual alleles. An earlier analysis of around 600 of the donors showed that most TCR beta V segments appeared in productive rearrangements either about 87% or about 30% of the time, which broadly matched IMGT annotations. CMV serostatus was the only immune exposure information available for the cohort. A total of fewer than 200 TCR beta chains were listed by the study as associated with cytomegalovirus. While some public TCRs were present in many individuals, most TCR sequences turned up only very rarely across donors. A further reported finding was that TCR beta sequences accurately predicted the HLA-A and HLA-B alleles for most subjects in the first cohort. In a later analysis, HLA-associated TCR beta chains were found to be more clonally expanded and to have lower generation probabilities than equally common non-associated chains. A cluster of highly shared sequence variants was judged likely to represent a technical artifact of the sequencing pipeline. In a later analysis, TCR association rates were found to vary across HLA loci, with the most associated TCRs seen for DRB1 alleles and the fewest for HLA-C alleles. Linkage disequilibrium might explain the correlated functional status among segregating V segments, but an unknown experimental factor could not be excluded. A later analysis associated 15,000 or so TCR beta sequences with specific HLA alleles at a false discovery rate of 0.05. In vitro tests confirmed that three of the cytomegalovirus-associated TCR beta chains recognize cytomegalovirus antigens. The authors suggested that the approach could potentially be extended to other disease states and immunological phenotypes. Several of the top co-occurrence clusters appeared to be linked to parvovirus B19, influenza, CMV and Epstein-Barr virus, according to a later analysis. The earlier analysis of 587 of the donors excluded roughly 17 rarely observed V segments, including chromosome 9 orphons, because counts were too low. A later genetic analysis associated a missense DCLRE1C variant with V-gene and J-gene trimming of TCR beta chains, and an independent cohort replicated the association.

The library was made by the immunoSEQ multiplex PCR assay. The multiplex PCR relied on a mix of 60 forward primers for TCR Vbeta segments and 13 reverse primers for TCR Jbeta segments. A multiplex PCR assay on genomic DNA amplified the CDR3 region of rearranged TCR beta genes. The amplified TCR beta libraries were sequenced on the Illumina HiSeq System as 87-base-pair reads. The original pipeline was this. A later analysis counted about 80 million unique TCR beta chains across the 666 repertoires, and some 12 million of these chains were shared by at least two donors. To remove PCR and sequencing errors, raw reads were error-corrected and collapsed into unique sequences using a nearest-neighbor algorithm that merged closely related sequences. CDR3 sequences were aligned to IMGT reference sequences to assign V, D and J gene segments. For a sequence to be retained, a match of at least six nucleotides was required to both a V gene segment and a J gene segment. A rearrangement was called productive if the CDR3 had no stop codons and remained in frame with V and J, and every other rearrangement was called non-productive. Following IMGT convention, CDR3 was defined as the stretch from the second conserved V-encoded cysteine up to the conserved J-encoded phenylalanine. The earlier analysis of about 590 of the donors excluded sequences that lacked an unambiguous match to a single V gene segment. An earlier analysis of around 600 of the donors classified V segments as functional when productive rearrangements were above 56.7% and as segregating when the standard deviation between donors was above 5%. To diagnose cytomegalovirus status from the catalog of TCR beta chain sequences, a statistical classification framework was built. V and J gene assignment, in a later analysis, came from comparing TCR nucleotide sequences with IMGT/GENE-DB human TR gene sequences. A later analysis assigned CDR3 sequences and most-parsimonious VDJ recombination scenarios with the TCRdist pipeline. A later analysis defined each TCR beta chain by its CDR3 amino acid sequence plus V-gene family, and excluded reads lacking a unique V-gene family. As a way to deal with suspected cross-contamination and a sequencing artifact, a later analysis dropped more than 500 nucleotide sequences that were highly shared and had low generation probability. For each public chain, a later analysis derived a clonal expansion index from normalized ranks of inferred template counts within each repertoire. In a later analysis, generation probabilities were computed using a VDJ recombination model fitted to out-of-frame rearrangements, and the results were checked against IGoR. A later analysis scored TCR-TCR, TCR-HLA and TCR-CMV co-occurrence with hypergeometric tests, applying a repertoire-size bias correction to TCR pairs. In a later analysis, false discovery rates were estimated by permuting HLA or CMV assignments 20 times. A later analysis grouped co-occurring TCRs with DBSCAN, adding TCRdist sequence similarity when clustering within HLA-allele-positive subsets. Repertoires with fewer than 30,000 or more than 120,000 public chains, plus five repertoires with anomalous nucleotide sharing, were excluded from co-occurrence clustering. TCRdb retrieved this table from immuneACCESS and kept in-frame rearrangements only. Not all clones are present; in checked studies, unresolved V genes account for under half, and no reason is known for the remainder. V and J calls and clone size come straight from that table; D and trimming were deduced from the DNA. The sample table includes 130,000 to 150,000 clones. The ten biggest clones cover about 2.5% of the sample.

The junction shows trimming of 1 base on V and 2 bases on J, plus 14 bases between the germline ends. CDR1 and CDR2 were assigned from the germline V gene (reference sequence) as SSHAT and FNYEAQ. There are 16 amino acids in the CDR3, from cysteine to phenylalanine inclusive. Only CDR3 DNA remains: 48 bases, in frame from the first base. The cohort comprised 550 to 700 healthy bone marrow donors. At the time of sampling, all cohort members were nominally healthy, though unrecorded immune exposures were likely present. The donor tested CMV seronegative, placing the donor among the 300 to 400 seronegative members of the cohort. A peripheral blood sample was provided by each donor, and peripheral blood mononuclear cells were used for TCR beta sequencing. The Qiagen DNeasy Blood Extraction Kit was used to extract genomic DNA from the blood cell samples. As regards this clone: No cognate antigen has been identified for it.

The chain employs TRBV7-7 and TRBJ2-5; the D gene identity is not certain. The TCR sequence derives from a middle-aged man in good health and CMV-seronegative. Sequencing was done on a sample of PBMCs. The sequenced DNA: TGTGCCAGCAGCTTAGGTCAGCGTAGTGGGCAAGAGACCCAGTACTTC. Translated, this gives CASSLGQRSGQETQYF.